What follows are 23 T cell receptor beta chains derived from one specimen sequenced in a study of T cells in women clearing cervical HPV infection. The assay was immunoSEQ multiplex PCR, and TCRdb's table has in-frame clones only and misses some. Here the sample table reports about 31,000 clones. The specimen was blood buffy coat. These receptors were taken from a woman aged 18-70 years with a cervical HPV16 infection that either progressed to CIN3+ or cleared (not recorded which).

About this clone itself: The CDR3 is cut off 3 residues early in the read; its end comes from the germline J gene. The chain is built from TRBV30 and TRBJ1-2; D unclear. The CDR3 runs 13 residues. V was trimmed by 3 bases and J by 1 base, leaving 9 bases between them. Per germline, CDR1 GTSNPN and CDR2 SVGIG (reference sequence). Incomplete CDR3 DNA: TGTGCCTGGAGCCATGTCGGTAACTATGGC. This gives the protein CAWSHVGNYG. In full, the CDR3 reads CAWSHVGNYGYTF.

Worth noting for this clone: The read terminates 3 residues before the CDR3 end, so the remaining end is supplied by the germline J gene. This rearrangement joins TRBV7-9 to TRBJ2-2, with TRBD1 matching 8 bases. Germline CDR1 and CDR2: SEHNR and FQNEAQ (reference sequence). After removal of 8 bases from V and 8 bases from J, the junction contained 7 bases not matched to a gene. The CDR3 loop spans 13 amino acids. Here the CDR3 reads CASVSGGKGELFF. Partial CDR3 DNA: TGTGCCAGCGTTTCAGGGGGCAAGGGGGAG.

As to this clone: The sequence runs out 3 residues before the end of the CDR3; the remainder is reconstructed from the germline J gene. The V gene is TRBV20-1, the J gene TRBJ2-1; 12 bases fit TRBD2. The CDR3 spans 16 residues. V was pared by 5 bases and J by 5 bases, with 10 bases of the junction left unmatched. The germline V gene has CDR1 DFQATT and CDR2 SNEGSKA (reference sequence). CDR3 in amino acids: CSAGLAGQIAHNEQFF. CDR3 bases read: TGCAGTGCTGGACTAGCGGGGCAAATTGCCCACAATGAG.

CDR3: CASSSGGATNYGYTF. Partial CDR3 DNA: TGTGCCAGCAGTTCGGGGGGCGCGACTAACTATGGC. V gene TRBV7-9 combines with J gene TRBJ1-2, with D perhaps TRBD1 (6 bases). Coverage ceases 3 residues before the CDR3 finishes, and the germline J gene fills in the end. The V end lost 6 bases, the J end lost 0 bases, and 14 bases lay between the germline ends. The CDR3 has 15 residues. Germline V gives CDR1 SEHNR, CDR2 FQNEAQ (reference sequence).

About this clone itself: The read halts 3 residues ahead of the CDR3 end, with the missing end drawn from the germline J gene. The chain has TRBV19 and TRBJ2-7; 8 bases match TRBD2. This CDR3 region has 13 residues. Trimming took 6 bases from V and 4 from J; bases not matched to a gene: 5. Germline V gene data show CDR1 as LNHDA and CDR2 as SQIVND (reference sequence). The sequenced part of the CDR3 DNA is TGTGCCAGTAGGCCCAGCGGGGGATACGAG. This encodes CASRPSGGYE. The CDR3 in its entirety is CASRPSGGYEQYF.

Partial CDR3 DNA: TGCGCCAGCAGCTTGGCCCCGGGGGGGGCGCAGAACACCGGGGAG. Its translation: CASSLAPGGAQNTGE. The full CDR3 protein reads CASSLAPGGAQNTGELFF. The rearrangement links TRBV5-1 to TRBJ2-2, with 8 bases fitting TRBD2. The read terminates 3 residues before the CDR3 end, so the remaining end is supplied by the germline J gene. This CDR3 contains 18 residues. The ends lost 0 bases at V and 1 base at J; junction bases unmatched: 8. Germline V lookup: CDR1 SGHRS, CDR2 YFSETQ.

With regard to this clone: The read terminates 3 residues ahead of where the CDR3 ends, so the germline J gene completes it. This sequence joins TRBV11-3 and TRBJ2-7; possibly TRBD1 for D (6 bases). The CDR3 is 14 residues long. Germline CDR1 is SGHNT and CDR2 is YENEEA. V was pared by 5 bases and J by 1 base, with 12 bases between. This chain's CDR3 is CASSKDRNSYEQYF. The covered CDR3 bases are TGTGCCAGCAGCAAGGACAGAAATTCCTACGAG.

With regard to this clone: The read halts 3 residues ahead of the CDR3 end, with the missing end drawn from the germline J gene. The chain uses TRBV18 and TRBJ1-2, with a tentative D call TRBD1 (5 bases). The germline CDR1 and CDR2 sequences are KGHSH and LQKENI. The CDR3 is made up of 15 amino acids. The CDR3 bases that were read are TGTGCCAGCTCACCCGGGACTTACTCCTACAATGAC. Amino acids: CASSPGTYSYND. The entire CDR3 sequence reads CASSPGTYSYNDYTF.

As to this clone: The read ends 3 residues early relative to the CDR3; the germline J gene fills the gap. The chain uses TRBV20-1 and TRBJ2-3; 7 bases are a match to TRBD2. V was pared by 6 bases and J by 2 bases, with 11 bases of the junction left unmatched. This CDR3 spans 15 amino acids. The germline CDR1 and CDR2 sequences are DFQATT and SNEGSKA (reference sequence). Here the CDR3 reads CSAIERGTLTDTQYF. The DNA read from the CDR3 is TGCAGTGCCATAGAGCGGGGCACGCTCACAGATACG.

Points on this clone: The read is 3 residues too short to cover the CDR3 end, so that end is filled in from the germline J gene. The chain is built from TRBV24-1 and TRBJ2-3; D is unclear. Trimming removed 1 base from V and 1 base from J, with 14 bases in between. Germline V gene lookup returns CDR1 KGHDR and CDR2 SFDVKD. This CDR3 region has 17 residues. The CDR3 protein is CATSDFSISTGTDTQYF. The part of the CDR3 DNA that was read is TGTGCCACCAGTGATTTTTCTATTTCCACGGGCACAGATACG.

The CDR3 loop is CASKRGVLSNYGYTF. The sequenced part of the CDR3 DNA is TGTGCCAGTAAAAGGGGTGTCTTATCTAACTATGGC. The chain uses TRBV19 and TRBJ1-2, with D perhaps TRBD1 (5 bases). From the germline J gene comes the end of the CDR3, since the read stops 3 residues before it. Per germline, CDR1 LNHDA and CDR2 SQIVND (reference sequence). Trimming pared 7 bases from V and 0 bases from J, leaving 15 bases between. The CDR3 length is 15 residues.

A word on this clone: The read gets to within 3 residues of the CDR3 end, and the germline J gene fills in the rest. The chain links TRBV5-1 to TRBJ2-5; the D is unclear. The CDR3 length is 14 residues. The germline V gene encodes CDR1 SGHRS and CDR2 YFSETQ. The CDR3: CASSLGQSTDTQYF. The DNA read from the CDR3 is TGCGCCAGCAGCTTGGGGCAGAGCACAGATACC.

Notes on this clone: The read terminates 3 residues ahead of where the CDR3 ends, so the germline J gene completes it. The gene calls are TRBV2 and TRBJ2-3; 7 bases agree with TRBD2. Germline values: CDR1 SNHLY, CDR2 FYNNEI. This CDR3 comprises 14 residues. The CDR3 is CASAQLAPQETQYF. Partial CDR3 DNA: TGTGCCAGCGCCCAACTAGCGCCTCAAGAGACG.

The CDR3 bases that were read are TGTGCCAGCCCGGGACTAGGCACAGATACG. It specifies CASPGLGTDT. In full, the CDR3 is CASPGLGTDTQYF. J is TRBJ2-3 and V is TRBV6-2 or TRBV6-3; TRBD2 aligns across 8 bases. The CDR3 end lies 3 residues beyond the end of the read and is filled in from the germline J gene. The J segment lost 1 base and the V segment lost 8 bases, leaving 2 bases of the junction unmatched. Germline CDR1 MNHEY, CDR2 SVGEGT. The CDR3 consists of 13 residues.

Details on this clone: With the read ending 3 residues before the CDR3 end, the germline J gene is used to fill in that end. The chain joins TRBV4-2 to TRBJ2-5, with 9 bases aligning to TRBD2. CDR3 size: 17 residues. V shed 1 base, J shed 3 bases, and the junction held 9 bases outside the gene matches. In germline, CDR1 is LGHNA, CDR2 YNFKEQ. CDR3 region: CASSQGRGGAEEETQYF. CDR3 DNA (partial): TGTGCCAGCAGCCAAGGGCGCGGGGGGGCCGAGGAAGAGACC.

CDR3 bases read: TGCAGTGCTAGAGATGGTATGGGGCCGAACACCGGGGAG. It codes for CSARDGMGPNTGE. The CDR3 reads in full as CSARDGMGPNTGELFF. The chain couples TRBV20-1 to TRBJ2-2; D might be TRBD1 (5 bases). The read is 3 residues too short to cover the CDR3 end, so that end is filled in from the germline J gene. Germline V gene sequence: CDR1 DFQATT, CDR2 SNEGSKA (reference sequence). The V end was cut by 0 bases, the J end by 0 bases, with 11 bases between. The CDR3 extends over 16 amino acids.

Concerning this clone: The CDR3 end is not reached by the read, which stops 3 residues before it; the germline J gene fills it in. The chain is built from TRBV6-2 or TRBV6-3 and TRBJ2-7; no firm D call. Between the trimmed V and J ends, which lost 7 bases and 0 bases, there was a span of 10 bases. The length of the CDR3 is 13 residues. Germline CDR1 reads MNHEY; CDR2 reads SVGEGT. The CDR3 reads CASKPTGSYEQYF. CDR3 DNA (partial): TGTGCCAGCAAGCCGACTGGCTCCTACGAG.

Details on this clone: With the read ending 3 residues before the CDR3 end, the germline J gene is used to fill in that end. The chain recombines TRBV7-2 with TRBJ2-3, with a weak D call TRBD1 (5 bases). Between the trimmed V and J ends, which lost 1 base and 1 base, there was a span of 9 bases. From germline, CDR1 is SGHTA and CDR2 FQGNSA. The CDR3 has 15 amino acids. The sequenced CDR3 bases are TGTGCCAGCAGCTTAGGGGCAGGGCGCACAGATACG. It translates to CASSLGAGRTDT. The complete CDR3 reads CASSLGAGRTDTQYF.

With respect to this clone: From the germline J gene comes the end of the CDR3, since the read stops 3 residues before it. V is TRBV29-1 and J is TRBJ1-1; D possibly corresponds to TRBD1 (5 bases). The germline V gene has CDR1 SQVTM and CDR2 ANQGSEA. The V and J ends lost 5 bases and 3 bases respectively, with 19 bases between them. This CDR3 contains 15 residues. This CDR3 reads CSVSNTAGKYTEAFF. The sequenced CDR3 bases are TGCAGCGTTTCAAACACCGCAGGGAAGTACACTGAA.

Concerning this clone itself: Germline is not matched at one junction end, which may reflect a read error. The CDR3 loop reads CSSRDPGQDYGYTF. CDR3 bases read: TGCAGTTCTAGAGATCCGGGACAAGACTATGGC. This chain links TRBV20-1 with TRBJ1-2; a weak D match, TRBD1 (6 bases). The read finishes 3 residues shy of the CDR3 end, and the germline J gene is used to complete it. Germline V gives CDR1 DFQATT, CDR2 SNEGSKA (reference sequence). The CDR3 runs 14 residues.

Concerning this clone itself: The CDR3 is cut off 3 residues early in the read; its end comes from the germline J gene. This rearrangement joins TRBV5-6 to TRBJ2-7, with 9 bases matching TRBD1. The CDR3 is 14 amino acids. Unmatched junction bases numbered 8, after V lost 4 bases and J lost 6 bases. Germline CDR1 reads SGHDT; CDR2 reads YYEEEE. The covered CDR3 bases are TGTGCCAGCAGCATCGACAGGGGGTTTAGCGAG. Protein sequence: CASSIDRGFSE. In full, the CDR3 reads CASSIDRGFSEQYF.

Details on this clone: The read terminates 3 residues before the CDR3 end, so the remaining end is supplied by the germline J gene. The chain recombines TRBV5-5 with TRBJ2-3; TRBD2 aligns across 9 bases. The germline V gene has CDR1 SGHKS and CDR2 YYEKEE (reference sequence). CDR3 length: 15 amino acids. The J segment lost 5 bases and the V segment lost 4 bases, leaving 8 bases of the junction unmatched. CDR3 sequence reads: CASSPRVAGEDTQYF. Incomplete CDR3 DNA: TGTGCCAGCAGCCCCCGAGTAGCGGGAGAAGATACG.

CDR3 sequence reads: CASSSIGQGYEAFF. The DNA read from the CDR3 is TGTGCCAGCAGCTCTATTGGACAGGGGTATGAA. The chain carries TRBV6-2 or TRBV6-3 and TRBJ1-1; 9 nucleotides agree with TRBD1. The CDR3 end falls 3 residues outside the read, so it is completed with the germline J gene. The CDR3 sequence is 14 residues long. The germline V gene encodes CDR1 MNHEY and CDR2 SVGEGT. V was clipped by 6 bases and J by 7 bases; unmatched bases: 9.